This T cell receptor (beta chain) was documented in a study of blood T cells in healthy people across ages. Whole-study results and caveats: In these data, TCR beta diversity tracked strongly with naive T cell percentage.

With 5 bases removed from V and 5 bases from J, the gap between germline ends came to 10 bases. The CDR3 contains 13 residues. The germline V gene has CDR1 SGHAT and CDR2 FQNNGV. Primers used in a second PCR of roughly 6 to 12 cycles were a sample-barcoded 5' primer and a J-beta primer mix. Using its own MiXCR run on the 5' RACE reads, TCRdb lists one record per CDR3 protein. In the table there are about 930,000 distinct CDR3 sequences, under 35% of which are singletons. On this clonotype: Its antigen remains unknown.

The sample also formed part of further work on T cells of mothers and their children.

The sample was blood. The chain employs TRBV11-2 and TRBJ2-1; D might be TRBD2 (5 bases). The TCR was taken from a middle-aged woman in good health. CDR3 sequence (DNA): TGTGCCAGCAGCCCAACGAGGGACAATGAGCAGTTCTTC. This codes for CASSPTRDNEQFF.